This section outlines one T cell receptor (beta chain) sequence together with its context. Its specificity is not known. CDR3 length: 14 amino acids. Germline V gives CDR1 SGHRS, CDR2 YFSETQ. V gave up 4 bases and J gave up 7 bases, with 15 bases separating them. The data were taken from a study of PD-L1 blockade in urothelial cancer. Study overall: Twenty-five of 29 patients were males with bladder-origin urothelial cancer. T cells were recovered from blood samples at a median of roughly 150,000. Each patient had 0 to 3 earlier chemotherapy regimens. Study results and limitations: Where pretreatment blood TCR clonality fell below the median, better survival was predicted.

Regarding time point: peripheral blood 6 weeks after treatment start. Sequencing was performed with immunoSEQ multiplex PCR; in TCRdb, only in-frame clones are kept and a portion is missing. The table lists more than 60,000 clones, 88% of them singletons. The input for sequencing was PBMCs, taken around atezolizumab (anti-PD-L1) treatment. This rearrangement joins TRBV5-1 to TRBJ2-1; TRBD2 might be the D (6 bases). This TCR was recovered from a man in his sixties with urothelial cancer. CDR3 in DNA: TGCGCCAGCAGCCCGACTAGTTATAGTAATGAGCAGTTCTTC. This sequence encodes CASSPTSYSNEQFF.